This T cell receptor beta chain is from a study of beta chain features in type 1 diabetes. Regarding the study as a whole: TCRB CDR3s were moderately but significantly shorter in Type 1 diabetes patients in all four CD4+ subsets.

It was via CD45RO/CCR7/CD25/CD127/CD95/CD27 that CD4+ naive, central memory, regulatory and stem cell-like memory cells were sorted. There are a few counts of this clone. Its antigen is currently unknown. This CDR3 is also generated by other DNA sequences in the sample. As every portion of the isolated RNA was reverse transcribed, the sequencing read expressed TCRB transcripts. Using immunoSEQ multiplex PCR, the repertoire was profiled, and TCRdb retains in-frame clones only, with some absent. Here the sample spans over 700,000 clones, about 17% being singletons. V lost 5 bases to trimming and J lost 2 bases; unmatched junction nucleotides: 2. Germline loops: CDR1 MNHNS, CDR2 SASEGT. The CDR3 totals 13 residues.

Source material: naive CD4+ T cells from blood. The sequence was collected from a woman younger than 30 in good health. V usage is TRBV6-1 and J usage is TRBJ2-5; 7 bases are shared with TRBD1. CDR3 loop: CASSRQGQETQYF. The DNA for the CDR3 is TGTGCCAGCAGTCGACAGGGACAAGAGACCCAGTACTTC.